These 14 T cell receptor beta chains were sequenced from one sample in a study of glioma-infiltrating T cells. Amplification of TCR alpha and beta CDR3 regions from RNA used iRepertoire nested multiplex PCR. TCRdb itself ran the multiplex PCR reads through MiXCR, one entry per CDR3 protein. The data contain about 140,000 distinct CDR3 sequences, around 40% of them singletons. Source material: glioma tissue, nonneoplastic brain tissue, or PBMCs (not recorded which). Receptors originate from a human donor with low-grade glioma or glioblastoma, undergoing nonglioma brain surgery, or in good health (not recorded which).

This chain links TRBV6-1 with TRBJ2-3, with a tentative D call TRBD1 (5 bases). The CDR3 is 15 amino acids. V shed 6 bases and J shed 2 bases, with 15 bases lying between them. CDR1 MNHNS and CDR2 SASEGT come from the germline V gene. CDR3 coding DNA: TGTGCCAGCAGACCTGGACAAAAACTCACAGATACGCAGTATTTT. This encodes CASRPGQKLTDTQYF.

This clonotype was seen only a few times. The CDR3 loop is CASSYSPRQGSTDTQYF. The CDR3 DNA reads as TGTGCCAGCAGTTACTCCCCCCGACAGGGAAGCACAGATACGCAGTATTTT. J is TRBJ2-3 and V is TRBV6-2 or TRBV6-3; 7 positions agree with TRBD1. The germline V gene encodes CDR1 MNHEY and CDR2 SVGEGT. The CDR3 totals 17 residues. Trimming took 0 bases from V and 0 from J; bases not matched to a gene: 6.

In its sample, this clonotype was seen a few times. This chain joins TRBV6-1 and TRBJ2-3; 8 bases are a match to TRBD1. The V segment lost 6 bases and the J segment 6 bases; nucleotides outside the gene matches: 11. The CDR3 length is 15 residues. The V gene's germline CDR1 is MNHNS and CDR2 SASEGT. CDR3 DNA sequence: TGTGCCAGCAGACCCGACAGGGGAAATGCGGATACGCAGTATTTT. The encoded protein is CASRPDRGNADTQYF.

Comment on this clonotype: A much more abundant neighbour one base away suggests this may be a read error. The V and J genes are TRBV6-2 or TRBV6-3 and TRBJ2-5; D is unclear. V was clipped by 2 bases and J by 4 bases, with 2 bases between them. Germline V lookup: CDR1 MNHEY, CDR2 SVGEGT. There are 11 residues in the CDR3. CDR3 nucleotides: TGTGCCAGCAGTTACATAGAGACCCAGTACTTC. Its protein product is CASSYIETQYF.

The chain couples TRBV6-2 or TRBV6-3 to TRBJ2-2; TRBD2 is a possible D gene (6 bases). V lost 4 bases, J lost 6 bases, and 15 bases lay in between. This CDR3 has 15 residues. Germline V lookup: CDR1 MNHEY, CDR2 SVGEGT. CDR3 coding DNA: TGTGCCAGCAGTTCTCAGGGAAGGGAGGCCGGGGAGCTGTTTTTT. Protein sequence: CASSSQGREAGELFF.

The chain recombines TRBV27 with TRBJ2-7; D is ambiguous. The length of the CDR3 is 15 residues. Trimming took 0 bases from V and 1 from J, leaving 10 bases between them. Germline-derived CDR1 and CDR2 are MNHEY and SMNVEV (reference sequence). In DNA form, the CDR3 reads TGTGCCAGCAGTTTATCATCCCGGTATTCCTACGAGCAGTACTTC. It encodes CASSLSSRYSYEQYF.

The genes are TRBV28 and TRBJ2-3; D remains ambiguous. Trimming removed 7 bases at V and 0 bases at J, with 11 bases between. The CDR3 consists of 14 residues. CDR1 is MDHEN and CDR2 is SYDVKM in the germline V gene. CDR3 loop: CASKAGPSTDTQYF. The CDR3 DNA reads TGTGCCAGCAAAGCAGGACCTAGCACAGATACGCAGTATTTT.

J is TRBJ2-3 and V is TRBV5-1; a possible D gene is TRBD2 (6 bases). The CDR3 has 15 amino acids. The ends were cut back, 0 bases at V and 2 bases at J, with 10 bases in the middle. Germline values: CDR1 SGHRS, CDR2 YFSETQ. The CDR3 reads CASSLGGTATDTQYF. The CDR3 DNA follows: TGCGCCAGCAGCTTGGGCGGGACCGCCACAGATACGCAGTATTTT.

This clonotype showed up just a few times. V and J are TRBV4-3 and TRBJ2-4; either TRBD1 or TRBD2 may fit D (5 bases each). The germline V and J ends were trimmed by 0 bases and 1 base, with 10 bases remaining between them. This CDR3 is 16 amino acids long. The V gene's germline CDR1 is LGHNA and CDR2 YSLEER. CDR3: CASSQDLWGAKNIQYF. The CDR3 region has the DNA TGCGCCAGCAGCCAAGATCTTTGGGGGGCCAAAAACATTCAGTACTTC.

The chain joins TRBV9 to TRBJ2-1; D uncertain. The CDR3 loop spans 14 amino acids. Germline-derived CDR1 and CDR2 are SGDLS and YYNGEE. V was cut by 2 bases and J by 7 bases, with 13 bases left in between. The CDR3 DNA reads as TGTGCCAGCAGCGTGGGAAGCGCGAGGAATGAGCAGTTCTTC. Protein: CASSVGSARNEQFF.

This clonotype was counted only a few times. The chain uses TRBV18 and TRBJ2-7; D unresolved. The CDR3 consists of 14 residues. Trimming removed 2 bases at V and 0 bases at J, with 8 bases between. Germline values: CDR1 KGHSH, CDR2 LQKENI. The CDR3 DNA is TGTGCCAGCTCACCATTACTGAGCTCCTACGAGCAGTACTTC. Its translation is CASSPLLSSYEQYF. Full variable domain (remainder filled in from reference TRBV18 and TRBJ2-7): NAGVMQNPRHLVRRRGQEARLRCSPMKGHSHVYWYRQLPEEGLKFMVYLQKENIIDESGMPKERFSAEFPKEGPSILRIQQVVRGDSAAYFCASSPLLSSYEQYFGPGTRLTVT.

The chain employs TRBV6-4 and TRBJ2-2; D not resolved. The CDR3 runs 13 residues. Germline-derived CDR1 and CDR2 are MRHNA and SNTAGT. V was clipped by 2 bases and J by 7 bases, with 8 bases between them. The CDR3 here is CASSDNGVGELFF. DNA for the CDR3: TGTGCCAGCAGTGACAATGGGGTCGGGGAGCTGTTTTTT.

CDR3 amino acids: CASALPRKTRGQYF. The CDR3 DNA is TGTGCCAGCGCGTTACCGAGGAAAACGAGAGGGCAGTATTTT. The chain joins TRBV6-2 or TRBV6-3 to TRBJ2-3; no definite D call. Germline V gene sequence: CDR1 MNHEY, CDR2 SVGEGT. The CDR3 is made up of 14 amino acids. V was pared by 8 bases and J by 11 bases, with 23 bases between.

Of note for this clonotype: A much bigger clone sits one base away, suggesting this may be a read error. The CDR3 DNA is TGTGCCAGCAAGAGGGACAGGGGGATTAATTCACCCATCCACTTT. Residues: CASKRDRGINSPIHF. The chain combines TRBV6-2 or TRBV6-3 with TRBJ1-6, with 11 bases identical to TRBD1. In germline, CDR1 is MNHEY, CDR2 SVGEGT. The CDR3 covers 15 residues.